The entry below gives a single T cell receptor beta chain sequence along with its context. Germline V CDR1 and CDR2: KGHSY, FQNENV. This CDR3 comprises 14 residues. The ends were cut back, 2 bases at V and 5 bases at J, with 12 bases in the middle. This entry comes from a study of blood T cell repertoires in COVID-19. Study-wide context: PBMCs, B-cell-depleted T cells, or T cells provided the cDNA or gDNA that made up the material.

Sequencing was performed with immunoSEQ multiplex PCR; in TCRdb, only in-frame clones are kept and a portion is missing. The table includes fewer than 150,000 clones, approximately 88% detected once. Specimen: peripheral blood. This rearrangement joins TRBV16 to TRBJ1-2; no reliable D call. The sequence was collected from a human donor in a cohort sampled during active COVID-19. CDR3 sequence reads: CASSQKSGGYGYTF. The CDR3, as DNA: TGTGCCAGCAGCCAAAAGTCTGGAGGGTATGGCTACACCTTC.